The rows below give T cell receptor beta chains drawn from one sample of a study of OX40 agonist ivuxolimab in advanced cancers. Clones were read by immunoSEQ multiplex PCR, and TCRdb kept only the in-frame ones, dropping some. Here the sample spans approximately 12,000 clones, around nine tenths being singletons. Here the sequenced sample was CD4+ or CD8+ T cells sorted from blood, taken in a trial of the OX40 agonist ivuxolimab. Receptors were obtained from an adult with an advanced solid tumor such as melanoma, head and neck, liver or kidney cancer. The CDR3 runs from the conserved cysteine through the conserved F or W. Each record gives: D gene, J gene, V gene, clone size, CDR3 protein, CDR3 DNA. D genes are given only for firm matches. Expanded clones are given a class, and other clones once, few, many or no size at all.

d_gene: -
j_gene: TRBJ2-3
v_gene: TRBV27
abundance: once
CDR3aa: CASSFLQWGDTQYF
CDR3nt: TGTGCCAGCAGTTTTCTTCAATGGGGGGATACGCAGTATTTT

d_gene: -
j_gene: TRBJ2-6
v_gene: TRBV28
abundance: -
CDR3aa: CASSLIGANVLTF
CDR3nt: TGTGCCAGCAGTTTAATTGGGGCCAACGTCCTGACTTTC

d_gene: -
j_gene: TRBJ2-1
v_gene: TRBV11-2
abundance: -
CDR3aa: CASSPGASGISSYNEQFF
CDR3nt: TGTGCCAGCAGCCCAGGGGCCTCGGGGATAAGCTCCTACAATGAGCAGTTCTTC

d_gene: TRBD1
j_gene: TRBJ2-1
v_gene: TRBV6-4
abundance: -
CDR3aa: CASSEGTEDNEQFF
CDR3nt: TGTGCCAGCAGTGAGGGGACAGAGGACAATGAGCAGTTCTTC

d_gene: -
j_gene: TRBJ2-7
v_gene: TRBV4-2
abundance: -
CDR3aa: CASSQVTSGPTYEQYF
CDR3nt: TGTGCCAGCAGCCAAGTAACAAGCGGACCCACCTACGAGCAGTACTTC

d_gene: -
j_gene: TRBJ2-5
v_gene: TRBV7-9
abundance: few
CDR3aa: CASRRGQETQYF
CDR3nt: TGTGCCAGCAGAAGGGGCCAAGAGACCCAGTACTTC

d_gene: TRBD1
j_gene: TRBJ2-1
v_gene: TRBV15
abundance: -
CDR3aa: CATSSPPGQGDYNEQFF
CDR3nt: TGTGCCACCAGCTCTCCCCCGGGACAGGGGGACTACAATGAGCAGTTCTTC

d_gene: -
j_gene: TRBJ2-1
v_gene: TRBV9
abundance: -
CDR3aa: CASSTTPGPVGGGQFF
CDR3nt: TGTGCCAGCAGCACAACCCCCGGACCCGTAGGGGGGGGGCAGTTCTTC

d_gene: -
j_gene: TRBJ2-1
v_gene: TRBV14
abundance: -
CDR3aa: CASSPGISGSYNEQFF
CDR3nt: TGTGCCAGCAGCCCAGGGATTTCGGGCTCCTACAATGAGCAGTTCTTC

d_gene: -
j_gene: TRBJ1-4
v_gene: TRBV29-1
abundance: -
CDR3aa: CSGVGEKLFF
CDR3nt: TGCAGCGGGGTGGGAGAAAAACTGTTTTTT

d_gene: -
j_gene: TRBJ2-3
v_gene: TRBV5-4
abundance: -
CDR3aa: CASSLRQGGEDTQYF
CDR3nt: TGTGCCAGCAGCTTGCGTCAGGGGGGGGAAGATACGCAGTATTTT

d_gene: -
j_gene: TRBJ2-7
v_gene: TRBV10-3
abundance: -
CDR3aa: CAISEGGPTESGYEQYF
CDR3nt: TGTGCCATCAGTGAGGGCGGGCCCACCGAGAGTGGCTACGAGCAGTACTTC

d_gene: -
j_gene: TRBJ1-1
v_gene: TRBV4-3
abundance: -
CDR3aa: CASSPYSNTEAFF
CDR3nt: TGCGCCAGCAGCCCGTACAGCAACACTGAAGCTTTCTTT

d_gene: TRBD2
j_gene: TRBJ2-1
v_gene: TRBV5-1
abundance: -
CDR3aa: CASSPSGSLNEQFF
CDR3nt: TGCGCCAGCAGCCCTAGCGGGAGCTTAAATGAGCAGTTCTTC

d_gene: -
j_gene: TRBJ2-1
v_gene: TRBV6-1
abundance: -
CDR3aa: CASSDVAGYNEQFF
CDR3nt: TGTGCCAGCAGTGACGTCGCCGGTTACAATGAGCAGTTCTTC

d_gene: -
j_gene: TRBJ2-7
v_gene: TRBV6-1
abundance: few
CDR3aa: CASSEGGTGSFEQYF
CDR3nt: TGTGCCAGCAGTGAAGGAGGAACAGGGAGTTTCGAGCAGTACTTC

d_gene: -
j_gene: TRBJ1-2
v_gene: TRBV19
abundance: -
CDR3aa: CASSITVDYGYTF
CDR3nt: TGTGCCAGTAGTATAACAGTCGACTATGGCTACACCTTC

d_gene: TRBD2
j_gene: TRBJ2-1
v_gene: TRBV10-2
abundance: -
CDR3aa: CASSEGTSGINEQFF
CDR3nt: TGCGCCAGCAGTGAGGGGACTAGCGGGATCAATGAGCAGTTCTTC

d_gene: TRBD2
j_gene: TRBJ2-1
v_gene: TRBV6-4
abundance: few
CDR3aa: CASSDQRGYNEQFF
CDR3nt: TGTGCCAGCAGTGACCAGCGGGGGTACAATGAGCAGTTCTTC

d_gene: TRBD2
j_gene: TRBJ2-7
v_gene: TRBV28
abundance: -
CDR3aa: CASRVTSGRVYEQYF
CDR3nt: TGTGCCAGCAGAGTCACTAGCGGGAGGGTTTACGAGCAGTACTTC

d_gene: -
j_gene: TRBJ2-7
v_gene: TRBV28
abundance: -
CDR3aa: CASSLLGLGPSSYEQYF
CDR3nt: TGTGCCAGCAGTTTACTGGGGTTGGGGCCAAGCTCCTACGAGCAGTACTTC

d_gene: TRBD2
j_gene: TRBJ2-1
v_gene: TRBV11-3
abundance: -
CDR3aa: CASSPGLAGVEQFF
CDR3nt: TGTGCCAGCAGCCCGGGACTAGCGGGAGTTGAGCAGTTCTTC

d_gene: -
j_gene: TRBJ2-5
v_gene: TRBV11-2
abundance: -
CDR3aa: CASSLEHGLSQETQYF
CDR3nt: TGTGCCAGCAGCTTAGAACACGGGCTTTCTCAAGAGACCCAGTACTTC

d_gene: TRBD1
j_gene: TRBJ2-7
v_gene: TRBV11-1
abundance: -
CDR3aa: CASNSPGQGAYEQYF
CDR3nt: TGTGCCAGCAACTCACCGGGACAGGGGGCATACGAGCAGTACTTC

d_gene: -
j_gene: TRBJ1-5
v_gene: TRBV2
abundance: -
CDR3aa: CASSEGQGAGNQPQHF
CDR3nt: TGTGCCAGCAGTGAAGGGCAGGGCGCGGGCAATCAGCCCCAGCATTTT

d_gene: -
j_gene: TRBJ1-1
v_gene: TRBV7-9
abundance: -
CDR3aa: CASSPTWGFGNTEAFF
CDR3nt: TGTGCCAGCAGCCCAACCTGGGGATTCGGGAACACTGAAGCTTTCTTT

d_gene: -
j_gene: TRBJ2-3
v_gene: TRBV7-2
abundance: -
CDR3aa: CASSLYQGDTQYF
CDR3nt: TGTGCCAGCAGCTTATATCAAGGAGATACGCAGTATTTT

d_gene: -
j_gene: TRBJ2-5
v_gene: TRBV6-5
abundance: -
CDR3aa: CASSYSIQEQETQYF
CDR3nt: TGTGCCAGCAGTTACTCGATACAAGAACAAGAGACCCAGTACTTC

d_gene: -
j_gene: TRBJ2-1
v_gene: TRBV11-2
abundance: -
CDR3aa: CASSLKYNEQFF
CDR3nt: TGTGCCAGCAGCTTAAAGTACAATGAGCAGTTCTTC

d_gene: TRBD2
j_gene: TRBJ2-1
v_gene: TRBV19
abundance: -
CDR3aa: CASRSFGLAGDNEQFF
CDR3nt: TGTGCCAGTAGGTCGTTCGGACTAGCGGGAGACAATGAGCAGTTCTTC

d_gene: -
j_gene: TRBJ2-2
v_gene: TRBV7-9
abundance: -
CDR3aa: CASSFLRNTGELFF
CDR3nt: TGTGCCAGCAGCTTTCTCCGGAACACCGGGGAGCTGTTTTTT

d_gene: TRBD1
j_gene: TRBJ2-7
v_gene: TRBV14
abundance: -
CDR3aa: CASSPMTGGEQYF
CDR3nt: TGTGCCAGCAGCCCTATGACAGGGGGCGAGCAGTACTTC